This is a list of T cell receptor beta chains from one sample in a study of shared clonotypes between healthy human individuals. Here immunoSEQ multiplex PCR was the method, and the copy in TCRdb shows in-frame clones only, minus some. The sample holds nearly 2 million clones, over 85% seen once. Specimen: naive CD8+ T cells sorted from blood. The source is a man aged 18-30 years in good health. CDR3s include the opening cysteine and the closing phenylalanine or tryptophan. The order of the fields is D gene, clone size, J gene, V gene, CDR3 DNA, CDR3 protein. The D gene is left open where the match is weak. Only part of the rows carry a size: once, few, many, or a class if the clone is expanded.

>TRBD1|.|TRBJ1-2|TRBV12-5
TGTGCTAGTGGTTTGGCAAATCCGGGACAGTCTAACTATGGCTACACCTTC
CASGLANPGQSNYGYTF
>TRBD2|.|TRBJ2-7|TRBV4-1
TGCGCCAGCAGCCCGCTAGCGGGGGGGACCTACGAGCAGTACTTC
CASSPLAGGTYEQYF
>.|.|TRBJ2-5|TRBV11-2
TGTGCCAGCAGGTCCACGTACCAAGAGACCCAGTACTTC
CASRSTYQETQYF
>.|.|TRBJ2-7|TRBV13
TGTGCCAGCAGCTTAGGAGCGCAATACTACGAGCAGTACTTC
CASSLGAQYYEQYF
>.|.|TRBJ1-1|TRBV4-1
TGCGCCAGCAGCCAAGACAGTCGTATGAACACTGAAGCTTTCTTT
CASSQDSRMNTEAFF
>.|.|TRBJ2-1|TRBV5-1
TGCGCCAGCAGCTGGTTAGAGGGTTCGAAGAATGAGCAGTTCTTC
CASSWLEGSKNEQFF
>TRBD2|.|TRBJ2-2|TRBV5-8
TGTGCCAGCAGCCCCAGCGGGGACCCAGGCACCGGGGAGCTGTTTTTT
CASSPSGDPGTGELFF
>TRBD2|.|TRBJ2-7|TRBV27
TGTGCCAGCAGTTTAGAGGGGACTAGCGGGTACCACGAGCAGTACTTC
CASSLEGTSGYHEQYF
>.|.|TRBJ1-2|TRBV29-1
TGCAGCGTTGACCCCTCCTATGGCTACACCTTC
CSVDPSYGYTF
>.|.|TRBJ1-6|TRBV4-1
TGCGCCAGCAGTCCAAGCGGGGCTCCTAATTCACCCCTCCACTTT
CASSPSGAPNSPLHF
>TRBD1|.|TRBJ2-7|TRBV5-1
TGCGCCAGCAGCTTGGGCAGGACAGGGGCCTACGAGCAGTACTTC
CASSLGRTGAYEQYF
>.|.|TRBJ1-6|TRBV7-2
TGTGCCAGCAGCTTTTTTTATGGGGGGGGTTCACCCCTCCACTTT
CASSFFYGGGSPLHF
>.|.|TRBJ2-7|TRBV7-9
TGTGCCAGCAGCTTTGGTGACGAGCAGTACTTC
CASSFGDEQYF
>TRBD1|.|TRBJ2-7|TRBV4-1
TGCGCCAGCAGCCAGAGAGCCGGGACAGGGGACTACGAGCAGTACTTC
CASSQRAGTGDYEQYF
>.|.|TRBJ2-3|TRBV5-6
TGTGCCAGCAGCTTGATCCGGGATAACACAGATACGCAGTATTTT
CASSLIRDNTDTQYF
>.|.|TRBJ2-7|TRBV4-1
TGCGCCAGCAGCCAAGGGCAGACCTCCTACGAGCAGTACTTC
CASSQGQTSYEQYF
>TRBD1|.|TRBJ1-2|TRBV27
TGTGCCAGCAGTTTAATGACAGGGGAACGCTACACCTTC
CASSLMTGERYTF
>.|.|TRBJ2-7|TRBV5-1
TGCGCCAGCAGCTTGGACTTTTCCTACGAGCAGTACTTC
CASSLDFSYEQYF
>.|.|TRBJ2-2|TRBV6-5
TGTGCCAGCAGTCAGTTTACCGGGGAGCTGTTTTTT
CASSQFTGELFF
>TRBD2|.|TRBJ2-7|TRBV4-3
TGCGCCAGCAGCGTCCTACTAGCGGGAGGGCAGGTGCAGTACTTC
CASSVLLAGGQVQYF
>TRBD1|.|TRBJ1-5|TRBV6-5
TGTGCCAGCAGTCACGGACAGGGCAATCAGCCCCAGCATTTT
CASSHGQGNQPQHF
>.|.|TRBJ2-2|TRBV4-1
TGCGCCAGCAGCCAAGGGGCAGCGAACACCGGGGAGCTGTTTTTT
CASSQGAANTGELFF
>TRBD1|.|TRBJ1-1|TRBV5-6
TGTGCCAGCAGCTCGAGCCCACCGGACAGGGGGGCTTTCTTT
CASSSSPPDRGAFF
>.|.|TRBJ2-5|TRBV28
TGTGCCAGCAGTCAAGAAGGGGAGAGTGAGACCCAGTACTTC
CASSQEGESETQYF
>.|.|TRBJ2-3|TRBV19
TGTGCCAGTAGTATAGTCGGGGGACCCACAGATACGCAGTATTTT
CASSIVGGPTDTQYF
>.|.|TRBJ2-5|TRBV6-5
TGTGCCAGCAGTCCCCAGGGGTTCTTTGGAGAGACCCAGTACTTC
CASSPQGFFGETQYF
>.|.|TRBJ2-4|TRBV15
TGTGCCACCAGCGGGGGCGGAATAGCCAAAAACATTCAGTACTTC
CATSGGGIAKNIQYF
>TRBD1|once|TRBJ2-7|TRBV18
TGTGCCAGCTCCCCTGGACAGGCCAACCCCTACGAGCAGTACTTC
CASSPGQANPYEQYF
>TRBD2|.|TRBJ2-1|TRBV7-8
TGTGCCAGCAGCTTGGGCGGGAGGAGGTACAATGAGCAGTTCTTC
CASSLGGRRYNEQFF